Below are 15 T cell receptor beta chains sequenced from a single sample in a study of post-analysis software for immune sequencing data (dated by TCRdb to the mid-2010s). Overall results and qualifications from the work: Significantly higher frequencies in patients than in controls were found for roughly 5 TRBV segments, including TRBV5-6, TRBV5-1 and TRBV20-1.

Libraries were made using PCR. The run used an Illumina HiSeq 2500. Unique molecular identifiers were incorporated into TCR beta cDNA libraries to reduce PCR and sequencing biases. The raw public reads went through TCRdb reprocessing: fastp at Q25, MiXCR clone calling, in-frame beta chains kept. For every CDR3 protein sequence, its rows merge into one entry that carries the most common genes and DNA. The sample profile shows about 540,000 distinct CDR3 sequences; roughly 34% of them were found once. About 6% of the sample comes from the top ten. These receptors' targets are unknown. The sequencing sample was made of blood. Receptor source: a girl under 18 with multiple sclerosis.

This chain joins TRBV6-6 and TRBJ2-6; 8 bases line up with TRBD1. Germline V gene data show CDR1 as MNHNY and CDR2 as SVGAGI (reference sequence). V was pared by 7 bases and J by 1 base, with 6 bases of the junction left unmatched. The CDR3 spans 16 residues. CDR3 region: CASTRRGPSGANVLTF. DNA of the CDR3: TGTGCCAGCACCCGCAGGGGGCCTTCTGGGGCCAACGTCCTGACTTTC.

In DNA, the CDR3 is TGTGCCAGCAGCGTGGGCCCATATGTATACGAGCAGTACTTC. Protein: CASSVGPYVYEQYF. The chain links TRBV9 to TRBJ2-7; no clear D. In germline, CDR1 is SGDLS, CDR2 YYNGEE. V was trimmed by 2 bases and J by 4 bases, leaving 13 bases between them. This CDR3 region has 14 residues.

There are a few counts of this clonotype. This sequence joins TRBV20-1 and TRBJ1-6; weak D call: TRBD1 (5 bases). The ends were cut back, 5 bases at V and 7 bases at J, with 15 bases in the middle. Germline V gene data show CDR1 as DFQATT and CDR2 as SNEGSKA (reference sequence). This CDR3 is 14 amino acids long. DNA for the CDR3: TGCAGTGCTGGACATTTGAACCCAAATTCACCCCTCCACTTT. Protein: CSAGHLNPNSPLHF.

CDR3: CASSQVASGGNTGELFF. The CDR3 region has the DNA TGCGCCAGCAGCCAAGTAGCTAGCGGGGGGAACACCGGGGAGCTGTTTTTT. V is TRBV4-1 and J is TRBJ2-2; 10 nucleotides agree with TRBD2. V lost 1 base, J lost 1 base, and 3 bases stayed unmatched. The germline gives CDR1 MGHRA, CDR2 YSYEKL. The CDR3 runs to 17 residues.

V is TRBV20-1 and J is TRBJ1-5; D remains ambiguous. Per germline, CDR1 DFQATT and CDR2 SNEGSKA (reference sequence). The CDR3 runs 13 residues. V was cut by 1 base and J by 2 bases, with 6 bases left in between. The CDR3: CSARGQGNQPQHF. The DNA of the CDR3 is TGCAGTGCTAGAGGGCAGGGCAATCAGCCCCAGCATTTT.

The CDR3 loop is CAIMRGSATDTQYF. The DNA of the CDR3 is TGTGCCATCATGAGGGGATCCGCCACAGATACGCAGTATTTT. The J gene is TRBJ2-3, the V gene TRBV10-3, with D possibly called TRBD1 or TRBD2 (5 bases each). This CDR3 is 14 amino acids long. In germline, CDR1 is ENHRY, CDR2 SYGVKD. Deletions cut 7 bases from V and 2 bases from J, with 13 bases between.

This clonotype appeared a single time. The rearrangement uses TRBV5-1 and TRBJ1-1; 8 positions agree with TRBD1. Losses at the gene ends were 0 bases for V and 3 bases for J; bases not matched to a gene: 10. Per germline, CDR1 SGHRS and CDR2 YFSETQ. The CDR3 covers 17 residues. The CDR3 spells CASSLGRGRRRDTEAFF. CDR3 bases: TGCGCCAGCAGCTTGGGCAGGGGGCGAAGGAGAGACACTGAAGCTTTCTTT.

The J gene is TRBJ2-7, the V gene TRBV2; D gene uncertain. V was pared by 2 bases and J by 4 bases, with 21 bases between. Germline V gives CDR1 SNHLY, CDR2 FYNNEI. The CDR3 loop spans 17 amino acids. CDR3 amino acids: CASSESFYRHDNYEQYF. The CDR3 bases are TGTGCCAGCAGTGAATCGTTTTACAGACATGATAATTACGAGCAGTACTTC.

The rearrangement joins TRBV12-3 or TRBV12-4 to TRBJ2-3; 8 bases agree with TRBD2. The CDR3 extends over 12 amino acids. V shed 8 bases and J 9 bases; nucleotides not matched to a gene: 7. In nucleotides, the CDR3 is TGTGCCAGCCAGGGTAGCGGGGACACGCAGTATTTT. It translates to CASQGSGDTQYF.

The chain has TRBV5-1 and TRBJ2-2; D gene uncertain. This CDR3 is built from 15 residues. Trimming cost V 0 bases and J 1 base, with 7 bases left between them. The germline V gene has CDR1 SGHRS and CDR2 YFSETQ. The CDR3 is CASSLVQKNTGELFF. The DNA for the CDR3 is TGCGCCAGCAGCTTGGTGCAGAAGAACACCGGGGAGCTGTTTTTT.

The V and J genes are TRBV20-1 and TRBJ2-4, with a possible D match to TRBD1 (6 bases). The V end lost 5 bases, the J end lost 0 bases, and 11 bases lay between the germline ends. Germline V gives CDR1 DFQATT, CDR2 SNEGSKA (reference sequence). This CDR3 has 14 amino acids. The CDR3 spells CSARTDLAKNIQYF. The CDR3 region has the DNA TGCAGTGCTCGGACAGACCTAGCCAAAAACATTCAGTACTTC.

In this sample, this clonotype turned up a few times. The V gene is TRBV5-1, the J gene TRBJ2-7; perhaps TRBD1 as D (6 bases). With 2 bases removed from V and 0 bases from J, the gap between germline ends came to 12 bases. Germline CDR1 reads SGHRS; CDR2 reads YFSETQ. The CDR3 totals 15 residues. CDR3 coding DNA: TGCGCCAGCAGCTTTGAGGGACATATCTCCTACGAGCAGTACTTC. It translates to CASSFEGHISYEQYF.

The genes are TRBV29-1 and TRBJ1-2, with D perhaps matching TRBD1 (5 bases). Deletions cut 0 bases from V and 3 bases from J, with 8 bases between. The CDR3 consists of 13 residues. The germline V gene has CDR1 SQVTM and CDR2 ANQGSEA. Here the CDR3 DNA reads TGCAGCGTTGAAGACAGGGTGGACTATGGCTACACCTTC. Protein sequence: CSVEDRVDYGYTF.

This rearrangement joins TRBV14 to TRBJ2-7; D gene unclear. Between the trimmed V and J ends, which lost 1 base and 2 bases, there was a span of 12 bases. CDR1 is SGHDN and CDR2 is FVKESK in the germline V gene. This CDR3 has 15 amino acids. Here the CDR3 DNA reads TGTGCCAGCAGCCAAGCTAAAGGAATTACCTACGAGCAGTACTTC. Its translation is CASSQAKGITYEQYF.

This clonotype was counted only a few times. This chain connects TRBV29-1 to TRBJ2-3, with no clear D. The CDR3 is 11 residues long. V lost 7 bases, J lost 0 bases, and 5 bases lay in between. The germline V gene encodes CDR1 SQVTM and CDR2 ANQGSEA. The DNA for the CDR3 is TGCAGCGCGGACAGCACAGATACGCAGTATTTT. Its protein product is CSADSTDTQYF.